This TCR beta chain was retrieved from a study of metastatic and nonmetastatic thyroid tumors. Study as a whole: Both malignant and benign thyroid patients supplied peripheral blood and tumor or nodule tissue samples, across which the repertoires of these patients were then compared. Points from the study as a whole: Significantly greater TCR beta diversity was reportedly found in malignant thyroid tumors than in benign nodules (in blood and tumor).

Patients underwent thyroid surgery, and none had received any treatment before it. Looked up from germline, CDR1 is GTSNPN and CDR2 is SVGIG (reference sequence). The CDR3 spans 10 residues. As handled by the study authors: Built for papillary thyroid cancer, a distant-metastasis classifier drew on CDR3 differences across clinicopathological groups. TCRdb redid the clone calls on the PCR reads using MiXCR. The V and J calls here are based on TCRdb, not the publication. Here the sample spans 30,000 to 35,000 clones, about 20% being singletons. This clone was recorded at least ten times. Its antigen is not known. The junction departs from germline at one end; a sequencing error may be responsible.

The TCR originated in a male donor with papillary thyroid cancer or a benign thyroid nodule (not recorded which). Some clones in this sample may be carry-over from other donors' samples. Sequencing was carried out using tumor tissue. The chain links TRBV30 to TRBJ2-7, with 9 bases identical to TRBD2. The CDR3 bases are TGTGCCTTTTCTAGCGGGGTATTCACTTTC. Encoded protein: CAFSSGVFTF.